This T cell receptor (beta chain) was captured in a study of T cell changes during pregnancy in multiple sclerosis (dated by TCRdb to about 2019). In the study overall: In women with multiple sclerosis, the researchers looked at how the T cell repertoire shifted as pregnancy progressed.

A word on this clone: Its antigen is currently not known. The record has no base qualities; no much larger clone is one base away.

Library method: the immunoSEQ multiplex PCR assay. As stored in TCRdb, this immuneACCESS dataset retains in-frame rearrangements with V and J assigned. A fraction of the clones does not appear; measured against another copy, unresolved V genes explain less than half of the discrepancy, and the remainder lacks a known reason. The sample table lists under 95,000 clones, 80% to 95% of them with a count of one. Jointly, the top ten make up less than 0.75% of the sample. A distance of 9 bases separates the germline ends of V and J, which lose 0 bases and 6 bases respectively. CDR1 SGHNT and CDR2 YENEEA were looked up in the germline V gene. Measured from the cysteine to the phenylalanine, the CDR3 is 14 residues long. The kept DNA is CDR3 alone, 42 bases in frame from the first base.

This chain is built from TRBV11-3 and TRBJ2-1; a tentative D call is TRBD2 (6 bases match). This TCR came from a female donor in good health, enrolled as a control in a pregnancy study. The source was peripheral blood, collected in the second trimester of pregnancy. The CDR3 protein sequence reads: CASSLELGGNEQFF. The DNA is TGTGCCAGCAGCTTAGAGCTGGGGGGCAATGAGCAGTTCTTC.